This record concerns one TCR beta chain sequence. Its antigen is unknown. No much larger clonotype is one base removed from it; base qualities were not supplied. This sample is drawn from a study of blood T cell repertoires in COVID-19 (dated by TCRdb to about 2020). With regard to the full study: Samples covering the acute and convalescent phases of COVID-19 were provided by collaborators in the United States, Italy and Spain. The prospective study material was composed of cDNA or gDNA derived from T cells, B-cell-depleted T cells, or PBMCs. Subjects who had been exposed to COVID-19, were actively infected with it, or had recovered from it provided the deeply sampled blood TCRbeta repertoires that made up the dataset. The repertoires were made available in a free public database intended to serve as a resource for research on the immune response to SARS-CoV-2. Samples came from the ongoing ImmuneRACE study (first 160 participants) plus 1,254 subjects from 6 global collaborators. A de-identified subject ID, COVID-19 status, age in years and sex were almost always included in the sample metadata. Where available, HLA class I and class II types were obtained from metadata supplied by the sample provider rather than from assay-based typing. The paper as a whole reports these results and caveats: The quantity of clinical and demographic metadata differed by source and by participant and was supplied without curation.

Samples from volunteer blood donors who had recovered from COVID-19 were contributed by a second Seattle source. Each collaborating institution followed its own protocols to collect whole blood in K2EDTA tubes. For TCRbeta analysis, collaborators shipped samples as frozen whole blood, isolated PBMCs, or DNA extracted from either of those sample types. The immunoSEQ Assay, a bias-controlled multiplex PCR, was used to amplify TCRbeta CDR3 regions from genomic DNA. Processing in the source paper ran as follows. Within the assay, amplification of reference gene primers was used to estimate how many nucleated cells each sample contained. To quantify the absolute abundance of each unique TCRbeta CDR3 rearrangement, sequence reads were collapsed and filtered. For each sample, productive Simpson clonality was calculated as the square root of Simpson's diversity index over productive rearrangements. The source is immuneACCESS, and TCRdb retained only in-frame sequences with V and J called. Part of the clones is not carried over; for the studies checked, unresolved V genes explain less than half of this, and the remainder is unexplained. V and J calls and clone size are copied from that table; D and trimming were computed from the DNA. The sample data list about 190,000 clones, and over 75% of these were observed just once. Of the sample, about 6.8% falls within the top ten clones.

The CDR3 spans 17 residues, from the cysteine through the phenylalanine. The sequence is cut down to CDR3 DNA, 51 bases in frame from base 1. Relative to germline, V is missing 4 bases and J is missing 5 bases, with 14 bases of the junction outside any gene match. Looking up the germline V gene yields CDR1 SGHTA and CDR2 FQGNSA. This TCR was sampled from a woman in her thirties or forties who had recovered from COVID-19. In this chain, TRBV7-2 is recombined with TRBJ2-7; TRBD1 agrees with 10 junctional bases. What was sequenced was peripheral blood. The nucleotide sequence is given as TGTGCCAGCAGCTCCCCAAAGACGGGACAGGGGTCACACGAGCAGTACTTC. It translates to CASSSPKTGQGSHEQYF.